Listed below are T cell receptor beta chains from one sample, sequenced in a study of Ad26.COV2.S vaccination and SARS-CoV-2 variants. Clones were read by immunoSEQ multiplex PCR, and TCRdb kept only the in-frame ones, dropping some. The table has about 220,000 clones, roughly 90% seen once. The sample consisted of peripheral blood, taken in a trial of Ad26.COV2.S vaccine versus placebo. These TCRs come from a person aged 18-65 years who received the Ad26.COV2.S COVID-19 vaccine or a placebo. Each CDR3 is given with its conserved first and last residue. The D gene is left open where the match is weak. Only part of the rows carry a size: once, few, many, or a class if the clone is expanded.

>TRBV28|-|TRBD1|TRBJ1-1
CASSQIGQGAFTEAFF
TGTGCCAGCAGTCAAATAGGACAGGGGGCCTTCACTGAAGCTTTCTTT
>TRBV28|-|-|TRBJ2-5
CASSLLASRAQETQYF
TGTGCCAGCAGTTTATTAGCCTCAAGGGCCCAAGAGACCCAGTACTTC
>TRBV5-1|-|-|TRBJ2-7
CASSFKGGDTGEQYF
TGCGCCAGCAGCTTTAAAGGGGGGGACACTGGAGAGCAGTACTTC
>TRBV5-1|-|TRBD2|TRBJ2-3
CASSVLAGATDTQYF
TGCGCCAGCAGCGTTTTAGCGGGAGCCACAGATACGCAGTATTTT
>TRBV7-2|-|TRBD2|TRBJ2-3
CASSLTGAGTDTQYF
TGTGCCAGCAGCTTGACTGGAGCGGGAACAGATACGCAGTATTTT
>TRBV11-2|-|-|TRBJ1-1
CASSRPMNTEAFF
TGTGCCAGCAGCCGTCCTATGAACACTGAAGCTTTCTTT
>TRBV5-8|-|-|TRBJ1-5
CASSLGLARNSPQHF
TGTGCCAGCAGCTTGGGGCTCGCTAGAAACAGTCCCCAGCATTTT
>TRBV18|once|TRBD1|TRBJ1-1
CASSPKPGGTEAFF
TGTGCCAGCTCACCAAAACCAGGGGGCACTGAAGCTTTCTTT
>TRBV7-2|few|-|TRBJ2-7
CASNSGVGHEQYF
TGTGCCAGCAACTCAGGGGTTGGTCACGAGCAGTACTTC
>TRBV7-3|-|-|TRBJ1-2
CASSFEGFYGYTF
TGTGCCAGCAGCTTTGAAGGCTTCTATGGCTACACCTTC
>TRBV18|-|TRBD2|TRBJ2-7
CASSPTSGSNVMYEQYF
TGTGCCAGCTCACCGACTAGCGGGAGTAACGTGATGTACGAGCAGTACTTC
>TRBV28|once|TRBD2|TRBJ2-7
CASRPGLAGVYEQYF
TGTGCCAGCAGACCAGGACTAGCGGGAGTTTACGAGCAGTACTTC
>TRBV6-6|-|TRBD1|TRBJ1-6
CASSLLRGQGSSSYNSPLHF
TGTGCCAGCAGCCTACTCCGGGGACAGGGTTCCAGCTCCTATAATTCACCCCTCCACTTT
>TRBV30|-|-|TRBJ1-5
CACSPGHSQPQHF
TGTGCCTGCTCCCCGGGACATTCTCAGCCCCAGCATTTT
>TRBV18|-|TRBD1|TRBJ1-5
CASSPGTAHQPQHF
TGTGCCAGCTCACCAGGGACAGCTCATCAGCCCCAGCATTTT
>TRBV7-2|-|-|TRBJ2-1
CASSLGRWGAGEQFF
TGTGCCAGCAGCTTAGGAAGATGGGGAGCGGGTGAGCAGTTCTTC